These 30 T cell receptor beta chains were all obtained from the same sample, sequenced in a study of blood T cell repertoires in COVID-19. Assay used: immunoSEQ multiplex PCR; TCRdb lists only in-frame clones, some missing. Of tens of thousands of clones in the sample, 70% to 90% were seen once. The sequenced material came from peripheral blood. These receptors were taken from a human donor with acute or convalescent COVID-19. The donor label of this sample is uncertain.

The V call is TRBV11-3, the J call TRBJ2-1; tentatively, D is TRBD1 (5 bases). The CDR3 is 13 amino acids. Per germline, CDR1 SGHNT and CDR2 YENEEA. Trimming cost V 0 bases and J 6 bases, with 6 bases left between them. The CDR3, as DNA: TGTGCCAGCAGCTTAGAGGGGCGCAATGAGCAGTTCTTC. It is translated as CASSLEGRNEQFF. Looking up the rest from reference TRBV11-3 and TRBJ2-1 gives the full variable domain: EAGVVQSPRYKIIEKKQPVAFWCNPISGHNTLYWYLQNLGQGPELLIRYENEEAVDDSQLPKDRFSAERLKGVDSTLKIQPAELGDSAVYLCASSLEGRNEQFFGPGTRLTVL.

The chain carries TRBV10-3 and TRBJ2-3; TRBD2 matches 8 bases. Losses at the gene ends were 11 bases for V and 4 bases for J; bases not matched to a gene: 8. The CDR3 is 13 residues long. CDR1 is ENHRY, CDR2 SYGVKD, per germline. This chain's CDR3 is CASERGRSDTQYF. The CDR3 DNA follows: TGTGCCTCCGAGCGGGGGAGGTCAGATACGCAGTATTTT.

The chain joins TRBV11-2 to TRBJ1-1, with 8 bases lining up with TRBD1. CDR3 length: 15 residues. Germline-derived CDR1 and CDR2 are SGHAT and FQNNGV. The trim removed 1 base at V and 2 bases at J, leaving 3 bases unmatched. The CDR3 DNA reads TGTGCCAGCAGCTTAGGTGGACAGGGAAACACTGAAGCTTTCTTT. Encoded protein: CASSLGGQGNTEAFF.

The chain's CDR3 is CASSLVAGGRGEQFF. Written as DNA, the CDR3 is TGTGCCAGCAGCTTAGTAGCGGGGGGGCGTGGTGAGCAGTTCTTC. The chain carries TRBV11-2 and TRBJ2-1; 11 nucleotides match TRBD2. This CDR3 has 15 amino acids. The V segment lost 1 base and the J segment 9 bases; nucleotides outside the gene matches: 5. Germline assignment: CDR1 SGHAT and CDR2 FQNNGV. Supplemented by reference TRBV11-2 and TRBJ2-1, the full variable domain reads EAGVAQSPRYKIIEKRQSVAFWCNPISGHATLYWYQQILGQGPKLLIQFQNNGVVDDSQLPKDRFSAERLKGVDSTLKIQPAKLEDSAVYLCASSLVAGGRGEQFFGPGTRLTVL.

This clone has only one observation. The chain recombines TRBV30 with TRBJ1-2; no clear D gene. V was pared by 1 base and J by 4 bases, with 7 bases between. The CDR3 spans 12 residues. Germline V CDR1 and CDR2: GTSNPN, SVGIG (reference sequence). The CDR3 sequence is CAWSGSGYGYTF. CDR3 coding DNA: TGTGCCTGGAGTGGGTCGGGCTATGGCTACACCTTC.

This chain links TRBV6-5 with TRBJ2-5, with 9 bases fitting TRBD1. The V gene's germline CDR1 is MNHEY and CDR2 SVGAGI. The CDR3 is made up of 12 amino acids. CDR3 in DNA: TGTGGACGACAGGGGGGAGACCAAACCCAGTACTTC. Amino acids: CGRQGGDQTQYF.

The chain uses TRBV13 and TRBJ1-1; the D gene is possibly TRBD1 (5 bases). The germline CDR1 and CDR2 sequences are PRHDT and FYEKMQ (reference sequence). This CDR3 contains 14 residues. The V and J ends lost 2 bases and 1 base respectively, with 8 bases between them. CDR3 DNA: TGTGCCAGCAGCTTAAGCGGGGGGAACACTGAAGCTTTCTTT. Translated: CASSLSGGNTEAFF.

The chain uses TRBV19 and TRBJ1-2, with 9 bases matching TRBD1. The CDR3 has 13 residues. The germline gives CDR1 LNHDA, CDR2 SQIVND (reference sequence). Trimming cost V 5 bases and J 3 bases; bases outside gene matches: 1. The CDR3 nucleotides are TGTGCCAGTAGTCGGGACAGGGACTATGGCTACACCTTC. Its translation: CASSRDRDYGYTF.

This clone has a handful of counts. The gene calls are TRBV2 and TRBJ1-5; unclear D gene. Germline V CDR1 and CDR2: SNHLY, FYNNEI. This CDR3 spans 14 amino acids. V lost 2 bases to trimming and J lost 4 bases, with 9 bases between them. Here the CDR3 reads CASSETGGNQPQHF. Here the CDR3 DNA reads TGTGCCAGCAGTGAAACGGGTGGAAATCAGCCCCAGCATTTT.

On this clone itself: The junction and the germline gene differ at one end; a read error may be behind it. This chain links TRBV7-2 with TRBJ1-4; TRBD1 matches at 7 bases. Germline CDR1 reads SGHTA; CDR2 reads FQGNSA. This CDR3 has 14 amino acids. The CDR3, as DNA: TGTGCCAGCAGTTTAGGGGGCCATTCTGAAAAACTGTTTTTT. It translates to CASSLGGHSEKLFF.

This chain connects TRBV4-1 to TRBJ2-5; a possible D gene is TRBD2 (6 bases). The CDR3 loop spans 17 amino acids. V gave up 0 bases and J gave up 0 bases, with 14 bases separating them. The V gene's germline CDR1 is MGHRA and CDR2 YSYEKL. The CDR3 nucleotides read TGCGCCAGCAGCCAAGATAAACGGGGGAGGTACCAAGAGACCCAGTACTTC. Translation: CASSQDKRGRYQETQYF.

As to this clone: The junction departs from germline at one end; a sequencing error may be responsible. This CDR3 reads CATDRGPDSSYNSPLHF. The CDR3 bases are TGCGCTACGGACAGGGGACCTGATAGCTCCTATAATTCACCCCTCCACTTT. The chain combines TRBV7-9 with TRBJ1-6, with 9 bases aligning to TRBD1. This CDR3 is built from 17 residues. Germline V gene sequence: CDR1 SEHNR, CDR2 FQNEAQ (reference sequence). Full variable domain (rest looked up from reference TRBV7-9 and TRBJ1-6): DTGVSQNPRHKITKRGQNVTFRCDPISEHNRLYWYRQTLGQGPEFLTYFQNEAQLEKSRLLSDRFSAERPKGSFSTLEIQRTEQGDSAMYLCATDRGPDSSYNSPLHFGNGTRLTVT.

This chain links TRBV29-1 with TRBJ2-3, with D perhaps TRBD2 (6 bases). The CDR3 consists of 12 residues. Germline V lookup: CDR1 SQVTM, CDR2 ANQGSEA. Trimming cost V 7 bases and J 15 bases, with 23 bases left between them. The DNA of the CDR3 is TGCAGCGCAAAACCGGACACTTCGGGAGTATATTTT. Protein product: CSAKPDTSGVYF.

The chain uses TRBV7-8 and TRBJ2-7, with TRBD1 matching 7 bases. With 5 bases clipped from V and 4 bases from J, the junction kept 14 bases outside the gene matches. The CDR3 length is 16 residues. Germline assignment: CDR1 SGHVS and CDR2 FQNEAQ. Written as DNA, the CDR3 is TGTGCCAGCAGCACCCGGAGGCAGGGGGAAGGGTACGAGCAGTACTTC. Encoded protein: CASSTRRQGEGYEQYF. Full variable domain (remainder filled in from reference TRBV7-8 and TRBJ2-7): GAGVSQSPRYKVAKRGQDVALRCDPISGHVSLFWYQQALGQGPEFLTYFQNEAQLDKSGLPSDRFFAERPEGSVSTLKIQRTQQEDSAVYLCASSTRRQGEGYEQYFGPGTRLTVT.

This clone was counted once. The junction and the germline gene differ at one end; a read error may be behind it. This chain connects TRBV6-5 to TRBJ2-3; no firm D call. Germline CDR1 MNHEY, CDR2 SVGAGI. CDR3 length equals 12 residues. The CDR3 DNA follows: TGTGCCAGCAGTAACTCCTGGAGTACGCAGTATTTT. Its protein is CASSNSWSTQYF.

CDR3 amino acids: CASSLTWGTRTRKTQYF. The CDR3 DNA reads as TGTGCCAGCAGCTTAACCTGGGGGACTCGTACGAGGAAGACCCAGTACTTC. The J gene is TRBJ2-5, the V gene TRBV7-2; D is perhaps TRBD2 (6 bases). CDR1 is SGHTA and CDR2 is FQGNSA in the germline V gene. The ends were cut back, 2 bases at V and 6 bases at J, with 22 bases in the middle. The CDR3 extends over 17 amino acids.

V usage is TRBV11-2 and J usage is TRBJ1-2, with D possibly being TRBD1 (5 bases). This CDR3 has 15 residues. The V end was cut by 1 base, the J end by 0 bases, with 9 bases between. The V gene's germline CDR1 is SGHAT and CDR2 FQNNGV. CDR3 DNA sequence: TGTGCCAGCAGCTTAGCCGCAGGGACTAACTATGGCTACACCTTC. Its protein product is CASSLAAGTNYGYTF.

The V gene is TRBV29-1, the J gene TRBJ2-1, with 15 bases matching TRBD2. CDR3 length equals 15 residues. Germline CDR1 reads SQVTM; CDR2 reads ANQGSEA. The V and J ends lost 1 base and 9 bases, in that order; junction bases with no gene match: 4. DNA for the CDR3: TGCAGCGTTGAAGCTGGACTAGCGGGGGGGCTTGAGCAGTTCTTC. Amino acid sequence: CSVEAGLAGGLEQFF.

The chain couples TRBV14 to TRBJ2-5; D is unresolved. The CDR3 runs to 14 residues. Between the trimmed V and J ends, which lost 2 bases and 1 base, there was a span of 8 bases. Germline values: CDR1 SGHDN, CDR2 FVKESK. For the CDR3, the DNA is TGTGCCAGCAGCCAATTTAGGAGCCAAGAGACCCAGTACTTC. Translated: CASSQFRSQETQYF.

V usage is TRBV3-1 (or the pseudogene TRBV3-2) and J usage is TRBJ2-3, with a tentative D call TRBD1 (5 bases). This CDR3 has 14 amino acids. Trimming cost V 3 bases and J 8 bases, with 15 bases left between them. Germline assignment: CDR1 LGHDT and CDR2 YNNKEL (reference sequence). The CDR3 protein is CASSHGQGASTQYF. CDR3 DNA sequence: TGTGCCAGCAGCCACGGGCAAGGGGCTTCTACGCAGTATTTT.

The rearrangement joins TRBV9 to TRBJ1-2, with 8 nucleotides matching TRBD1. Unmatched junction bases numbered 13, after V lost 4 bases and J lost 5 bases. This CDR3 has 16 residues. Per the germline V gene, CDR1 is SGDLS and CDR2 is YYNGEE. DNA for the CDR3: TGTGCCAGCAGCCTGGGACAGGCTGTAGGGGGGTATGGCTACACCTTC. Its protein is CASSLGQAVGGYGYTF.

The rearrangement joins TRBV6-2 or TRBV6-3 to TRBJ2-7, with 9 positions matching TRBD1. CDR1 MNHEY and CDR2 SVGEGT come from the germline V gene. CDR3 length: 20 amino acids. Trimming cost V 2 bases and J 1 base; bases outside gene matches: 18. DNA of the CDR3: TGTGCCAGCAGTTACGGAGACAGGGGGATATTTTCGAGCGAGTCCTACGAGCAGTACTTC. Protein sequence: CASSYGDRGIFSSESYEQYF.

The genes are TRBV14 and TRBJ2-7; D is uncertain. V lost 1 base and J 0 bases, leaving 10 bases between the germline ends. CDR3 length: 15 amino acids. Germline V gives CDR1 SGHDN, CDR2 FVKESK. CDR3 bases: TGTGCCAGCAGCCAAGCTCACTCTAGCTCCTACGAGCAGTACTTC. Amino acids: CASSQAHSSSYEQYF.

The chain uses TRBV15 and TRBJ1-1; TRBD1 matches 7 bases. CDR1 and CDR2 from the germline V gene are LNHNV and YYDKDF (reference sequence). The CDR3 runs 15 residues. J lost 9 bases, V lost 0 bases, and 10 bases had no gene match. CDR3 bases: TGTGCCACCAGCAGAGATCCTCGATGGGGACAGAAAGCTTTCTTT. Residues: CATSRDPRWGQKAFF.

This chain connects TRBV27 to TRBJ2-1; 8 positions agree with TRBD1. Germline lookup yields CDR1 MNHEY and CDR2 SMNVEV (reference sequence). The CDR3 has 15 residues. Trimming removed 5 bases from V and 6 bases from J; junction bases left unmatched: 9. The CDR3 DNA follows: TGTGCCAGCAGTCGCCCTTCGACAGGGGCCAATGAGCAGTTCTTC. Protein: CASSRPSTGANEQFF.

This rearrangement joins TRBV19 to TRBJ1-5; 8 bases are shared with TRBD1. This CDR3 comprises 17 residues. J was trimmed by 5 bases and V by 0 bases; bases with no gene match: 9. CDR1 is LNHDA and CDR2 is SQIVND in the germline V gene (reference sequence). CDR3 nucleotides: TGTGCCAGTAGTATAGATAGGGGGAGACAGGGGTATCAGCCCCAGCATTTT. It is translated as CASSIDRGRQGYQPQHF.

The V call is TRBV18, the J call TRBJ1-6; 7 nucleotides match TRBD1. The J segment lost 8 bases and the V segment lost 8 bases, leaving 12 bases of the junction unmatched. Germline V lookup: CDR1 KGHSH, CDR2 LQKENI. The CDR3 is 15 amino acids. CDR3 amino acids: CASTLDRDGDSPLHF. The CDR3, as DNA: TGTGCCAGCACACTAGACAGGGATGGGGATTCACCCCTCCACTTT.

The gene calls are TRBV5-1 and TRBJ2-2, with 11 nucleotides matching TRBD2. Germline CDR1 is SGHRS and CDR2 is YFSETQ. The CDR3 sequence is 18 residues long. Unmatched junction bases numbered 6, after V lost 2 bases and J lost 0 bases. The CDR3 nucleotides read TGCGCCAGCAGCTTCCTTAGCGGGGGGGCGACGAACACCGGGGAGCTGTTTTTT. Protein: CASSFLSGGATNTGELFF.

V gene TRBV19 combines with J gene TRBJ2-3, with 7 positions matching TRBD2. This CDR3 contains 14 residues. From germline, CDR1 is LNHDA and CDR2 SQIVND (reference sequence). With 5 bases clipped from V and 1 base from J, the junction kept 3 bases outside the gene matches. CDR3 nucleotides: TGTGCCAGTAGTCCTGGGGGGGGCACAGATACGCAGTATTTT. Translation gives CASSPGGGTDTQYF.

This rearrangement joins TRBV28 to TRBJ2-7; 8 bases agree with TRBD1. CDR3 length equals 15 residues. Per the germline V gene, CDR1 is MDHEN and CDR2 is SYDVKM. V lost 8 bases, J lost 7 bases, and 16 bases stayed unmatched. The CDR3 sequence: CASFGQGRTRWEQYF. The CDR3 DNA is TGTGCCAGCTTTGGACAGGGACGAACTCGTTGGGAGCAGTACTTC. Full variable domain (missing parts from reference TRBV28 and TRBJ2-7): DVKVTQSSRYLVKRTGEKVFLECVQDMDHENMFWYRQDPGLGLRLIYFSYDVKMKEKGDIPEGYSVSREKKERFSLILESASTNQTSMYLCASFGQGRTRWEQYFGPGTRLTVT.